One sample yielded the 3 T cell receptor beta chains listed below, sequenced in a study of identical twins' blood T cells. TCRdb passed the 5' RACE reads through MiXCR, listing each CDR3 protein once. The sample carries 300,000 to 400,000 distinct CDR3 sequences, roughly 30% recorded once. The source material was PBMCs. The receptors come from a woman aged 18-49 years in good health.

The chain carries TRBV10-3 and TRBJ2-3; D is possibly TRBD2 (5 bases). The CDR3 runs 14 residues. Germline V gives CDR1 ENHRY, CDR2 SYGVKD. The V end was cut by 2 bases, the J end by 7 bases, with 13 bases between. The CDR3 sequence is CAISEELAPHTQYF. CDR3 nucleotide sequence: TGTGCCATCAGTGAGGAGCTAGCCCCCCATACGCAGTATTTT.

The V gene is TRBV2, the J gene TRBJ2-1; perhaps TRBD1 as D (5 bases). Germline CDR1 reads SNHLY; CDR2 reads FYNNEI. Between the trimmed V and J ends, which lost 7 bases and 13 bases, there was a span of 11 bases. The length of the CDR3 is 10 residues. The CDR3 here is CASKETAQFF. In nucleotides, the CDR3 is TGTGCCAGCAAGGAGACAGCTCAGTTCTTC.

V gene TRBV3-1 combines with J gene TRBJ2-1, with TRBD2 matching over 8 bases. This CDR3 region has 16 residues. After removal of 0 bases from V and 6 bases from J, the junction contained 7 bases not matched to a gene. CDR1 is LGHDT, CDR2 YNNKEL, per germline (reference sequence). The CDR3 region has the DNA TGTGCCAGCAGCCAAGATGCTAGCGGGTTCCGCAATGAGCAGTTCTTC. Translating gives CASSQDASGFRNEQFF.